A selection of T cell receptor beta chains follows, all from one sample in a study of vaccination and CD4 T cells after COVID-19. No antigen is known for these receptors. TCRdb re-derived calls from the PCR reads in MiXCR, one entry per CDR3 protein. The table lists about 11,000 distinct CDR3 sequences, roughly 30% of them singletons. Specimen: CD4+ T cells from blood, cultured in vitro. The source is a human donor who had recovered from COVID-19. Both conserved end residues are part of each CDR3. D genes are given only for firm matches. Where a row states a size, it is once, few, many or the class of an expanded clone; other rows omit it.

cdr3_aa: CAPAGRPGQYF
cdr3_nt: TGTGCCCCGGCCGGGCGGCCGGGCCAGTACTTC
clone_size: medium-sized
j_call: TRBJ2-5
d_call: -
v_call: TRBV24-1

cdr3_aa: CASSLNYFGDTQYF
cdr3_nt: TGTGCCAGCAGCTTGAACTACTTTGGGGATACGCAGTATTTT
clone_size: -
j_call: TRBJ2-3
d_call: -
v_call: TRBV5-3

cdr3_aa: CASRLGQDTYEQYF
cdr3_nt: TGTGCCAGCAGGCTCGGACAGGACACCTACGAGCAGTACTTC
clone_size: few
j_call: TRBJ2-7
d_call: TRBD1
v_call: TRBV6-1

cdr3_aa: CASSLGAHNSPLHF
cdr3_nt: TGTGCCAGCAGCTTGGGAGCCCATAATTCACCCCTCCACTTT
clone_size: few
j_call: TRBJ1-6
d_call: -
v_call: TRBV7-2

cdr3_aa: CAGNPGQGDYTF
cdr3_nt: TGTGCCGGTAACCCGGGACAGGGTGACTACACCTTC
clone_size: few
j_call: TRBJ1-2
d_call: TRBD1
v_call: TRBV30

cdr3_aa: CASSTTLNTEAFF
cdr3_nt: TGTGCCAGTAGTACCACCCTGAACACTGAAGCTTTCTTT
clone_size: -
j_call: TRBJ1-1
d_call: -
v_call: TRBV19

cdr3_aa: CASSPQLSGAGTEAFF
cdr3_nt: TGTGCCAGCAGCCCCCAGCTCTCGGGGGCAGGGACTGAAGCTTTCTTT
clone_size: -
j_call: TRBJ1-1
d_call: -
v_call: TRBV12-3/TRBV12-4

cdr3_aa: CASSIGGQRGNTIYF
cdr3_nt: TGTGCCAGCAGTATTGGGGGGCAGAGAGGAAACACCATATATTTT
clone_size: few
j_call: TRBJ1-3
d_call: -
v_call: TRBV25-1

cdr3_aa: CSAQSYGVTYEQYF
cdr3_nt: TGCAGTGCCCAATCCTATGGGGTCACCTACGAGCAGTACTTC
clone_size: few
j_call: TRBJ2-7
d_call: -
v_call: TRBV20-1

cdr3_aa: CASSYLGGGNEQFF
cdr3_nt: TGTGCCAGCAGTTACTTAGGGGGAGGCAATGAGCAGTTCTTC
clone_size: few
j_call: TRBJ2-1
d_call: -
v_call: TRBV6-2/TRBV6-3

cdr3_aa: CASSLGVYGGPASYEQYF
cdr3_nt: TGTGCCAGCAGCTTAGGGGTTTATGGGGGGCCCGCTAGCTACGAGCAGTACTTC
clone_size: -
j_call: TRBJ2-7
d_call: -
v_call: TRBV7-6

cdr3_aa: CSARPGLAGGANEQFF
cdr3_nt: TGCAGTGCTAGACCCGGACTAGCGGGAGGTGCAAATGAGCAGTTCTTC
clone_size: few
j_call: TRBJ2-1
d_call: TRBD2
v_call: TRBV20-1

cdr3_aa: CSAKKSSYNEQFF
cdr3_nt: TGCAGTGCTAAGAAGAGCTCCTACAATGAGCAGTTCTTC
clone_size: -
j_call: TRBJ2-1
d_call: -
v_call: TRBV20-1

cdr3_aa: CATSKYRATNEKLFF
cdr3_nt: TGTGCCACCAGCAAGTACAGAGCAACTAATGAAAAACTGTTTTTT
clone_size: -
j_call: TRBJ1-4
d_call: -
v_call: TRBV15

cdr3_aa: CASSLQGPAYEQYF
cdr3_nt: TGTGCCAGCAGTCTACAGGGTCCCGCCTACGAGCAGTACTTC
clone_size: few
j_call: TRBJ2-7
d_call: -
v_call: TRBV27

cdr3_aa: CASSPRTSGEQYF
cdr3_nt: TGTGCCAGTAGTCCCCGGACTAGCGGTGAGCAGTACTTC
clone_size: -
j_call: TRBJ2-7
d_call: TRBD2
v_call: TRBV19

cdr3_aa: CASSLGGGSEQYF
cdr3_nt: TGTGCCAGCAGTTTAGGGGGTGGGTCGGAGCAGTACTTC
clone_size: -
j_call: TRBJ2-7
d_call: -
v_call: TRBV12-3/TRBV12-4

cdr3_aa: CASSSTGAQRNTEAFF
cdr3_nt: TGTGCCAGCAGCTCCACCGGGGCTCAAAGGAACACTGAAGCTTTCTTT
clone_size: few
j_call: TRBJ1-1
d_call: -
v_call: TRBV5-4

cdr3_aa: CATGATGSNQPQHF
cdr3_nt: TGTGCCACCGGAGCGACAGGGAGCAATCAGCCCCAGCATTTT
clone_size: medium-sized
j_call: TRBJ1-5
d_call: TRBD1
v_call: TRBV15

cdr3_aa: CASSSGGADADTQYF
cdr3_nt: TGTGCCAGCTCAAGCGGGGGGGCAGACGCAGATACGCAGTATTTT
clone_size: -
j_call: TRBJ2-3
d_call: TRBD2
v_call: TRBV6-1

cdr3_aa: CASSQISYSYEQYF
cdr3_nt: TGTGCCAGCAGTCAAATCTCCTATTCCTACGAGCAGTACTTC
clone_size: -
j_call: TRBJ2-7
d_call: -
v_call: TRBV27

cdr3_aa: CASSFPGGNGYTF
cdr3_nt: TGTGCCAGCTCATTCCCAGGAGGCAATGGCTACACCTTC
clone_size: few
j_call: TRBJ1-2
d_call: -
v_call: TRBV18

cdr3_aa: CASSRDFVTDTQYF
cdr3_nt: TGTGCCAGCAGTCGGGACTTCGTCACAGATACGCAGTATTTT
clone_size: medium-sized
j_call: TRBJ2-3
d_call: -
v_call: TRBV7-8

cdr3_aa: CASSFTGVGDTQYF
cdr3_nt: TGTGCCAGCAGCTTTACGGGGGTAGGGGATACGCAGTATTTT
clone_size: -
j_call: TRBJ2-3
d_call: -
v_call: TRBV7-9

cdr3_aa: CASSLDGQYNSPLHF
cdr3_nt: TGTGCCAGCAGCTTGGATGGACAGTATAATTCACCCCTCCACTTT
clone_size: -
j_call: TRBJ1-6
d_call: -
v_call: TRBV5-5

cdr3_aa: CASSLAGDRETQYF
cdr3_nt: TGTGCCAGCAGTTTGGCAGGGGATAGGGAGACCCAGTACTTC
clone_size: -
j_call: TRBJ2-5
d_call: -
v_call: TRBV6-5

cdr3_aa: CASSFRLGGPVEQYF
cdr3_nt: TGTGCCAGCAGCTTTCGCTTGGGGGGGCCGGTCGAGCAGTACTTC
clone_size: -
j_call: TRBJ2-7
d_call: -
v_call: TRBV7-2

cdr3_aa: CASSESVSGASYEQYF
cdr3_nt: TGTGCCAGCAGTGAATCTGTTAGCGGGGCTTCCTACGAGCAGTACTTC
clone_size: few
j_call: TRBJ2-7
d_call: TRBD2
v_call: TRBV6-1

cdr3_aa: CASSFRGRTEAFF
cdr3_nt: TGTGCCAGCAGCTTTAGGGGGCGTACTGAAGCTTTCTTT
clone_size: medium-sized
j_call: TRBJ1-1
d_call: TRBD1
v_call: TRBV7-2

cdr3_aa: CASSLGGQGAYEQYF
cdr3_nt: TGTGCCAGCAGTTTGGGGGGACAGGGGGCCTACGAGCAGTACTTC
clone_size: -
j_call: TRBJ2-7
d_call: TRBD1
v_call: TRBV28

cdr3_aa: CASSELYSNQPQHF
cdr3_nt: TGTGCCAGCAGTGAACTGTATAGCAATCAGCCCCAGCATTTT
clone_size: -
j_call: TRBJ1-5
d_call: -
v_call: TRBV6-1

cdr3_aa: CSAAGQGVGANVLTF
cdr3_nt: TGCAGTGCTGCCGGACAGGGGGTGGGGGCCAACGTCCTGACTTTC
clone_size: -
j_call: TRBJ2-6
d_call: TRBD1
v_call: TRBV20-1

cdr3_aa: CASSDRAEQYF
cdr3_nt: TGTGCCAGCAGCGACCGGGCCGAGCAGTACTTC
clone_size: -
j_call: TRBJ2-7
d_call: -
v_call: TRBV6-2/TRBV6-3

cdr3_aa: CSAHDTGTDMYEQYF
cdr3_nt: TGCAGTGCACATGACACCGGGACGGATATGTACGAGCAGTACTTC
clone_size: -
j_call: TRBJ2-7
d_call: -
v_call: TRBV20-1

cdr3_aa: CATVGTAVDTEAFF
cdr3_nt: TGTGCCACCGTTGGGACCGCGGTGGACACTGAAGCTTTCTTT
clone_size: -
j_call: TRBJ1-1
d_call: -
v_call: TRBV2

cdr3_aa: CAGSSANYGYTF
cdr3_nt: TGTGCCGGGTCTTCCGCTAACTATGGCTACACCTTC
clone_size: -
j_call: TRBJ1-2
d_call: -
v_call: TRBV19

cdr3_aa: CASSFRGHYGYTF
cdr3_nt: TGTGCCAGCAGCTTCAGGGGGCACTATGGCTACACCTTC
clone_size: medium-sized
j_call: TRBJ1-2
d_call: TRBD1
v_call: TRBV27

cdr3_aa: CASSLGAAQAFF
cdr3_nt: TGTGCCAGCAGCTTAGGTGCGGCTCAAGCTTTCTTT
clone_size: medium-sized
j_call: TRBJ1-1
d_call: -
v_call: TRBV7-9

cdr3_aa: CAWSVRADGYTF
cdr3_nt: TGTGCCTGGAGTGTACGGGCAGATGGCTACACCTTC
clone_size: few
j_call: TRBJ1-2
d_call: -
v_call: TRBV30

cdr3_aa: CASSQGRRGFEYEQYF
cdr3_nt: TGCGCCAGCAGCCAAGGGCGACGGGGTTTCGAATACGAGCAGTACTTC
clone_size: -
j_call: TRBJ2-7
d_call: -
v_call: TRBV4-3

cdr3_aa: CASSPDGPSTDTQYF
cdr3_nt: TGTGCCAGCAGCCCCGACGGGCCTAGCACAGATACGCAGTATTTT
clone_size: -
j_call: TRBJ2-3
d_call: -
v_call: TRBV7-9

cdr3_aa: CASSSTGDGQPQHF
cdr3_nt: TGTGCCAGCAGCTCGACAGGGGATGGACAGCCCCAGCATTTT
clone_size: few
j_call: TRBJ1-5
d_call: TRBD1
v_call: TRBV7-6

cdr3_aa: CASSLAHGGGAYEQYF
cdr3_nt: TGTGCCAGCAGCTTAGCGCACGGCGGGGGGGCCTACGAGCAGTACTTC
clone_size: medium-sized
j_call: TRBJ2-7
d_call: TRBD2
v_call: TRBV7-2

cdr3_aa: CASGQGVTTGELFF
cdr3_nt: TGTGCCTCAGGACAGGGGGTTACGACCGGGGAGCTGTTTTTT
clone_size: -
j_call: TRBJ2-2
d_call: TRBD1
v_call: TRBV11-3

cdr3_aa: CASSSRDTYTDTQYF
cdr3_nt: TGTGCCAGCAGCTCCCGGGACACCTACACAGATACGCAGTATTTT
clone_size: -
j_call: TRBJ2-3
d_call: -
v_call: TRBV7-2

cdr3_aa: CASSPPGRVYGYTF
cdr3_nt: TGTGCCAGCTCACCACCGGGCAGGGTCTATGGCTACACCTTC
clone_size: -
j_call: TRBJ1-2
d_call: -
v_call: TRBV18

cdr3_aa: CATAPGQPTYEQYF
cdr3_nt: TGTGCCACCGCCCCGGGACAACCAACCTACGAGCAGTACTTC
clone_size: -
j_call: TRBJ2-7
d_call: -
v_call: TRBV19

cdr3_aa: CSARRGGSTDTQYF
cdr3_nt: TGCAGTGCTAGACGGGGCGGGAGCACAGATACGCAGTATTTT
clone_size: few
j_call: TRBJ2-3
d_call: -
v_call: TRBV20-1

cdr3_aa: CASSFETAGMAGQPQHF
cdr3_nt: TGTGCCAGCAGCTTTGAAACCGCTGGGATGGCGGGTCAGCCCCAGCATTTT
clone_size: -
j_call: TRBJ1-5
d_call: -
v_call: TRBV7-9

cdr3_aa: CASSFQEVGAFF
cdr3_nt: TGTGCCAGCAGCTTTCAGGAGGTAGGAGCTTTCTTT
clone_size: -
j_call: TRBJ1-1
d_call: -
v_call: TRBV5-6

cdr3_aa: CAIRIGDSEAFF
cdr3_nt: TGTGCCATCAGGATTGGGGACAGTGAAGCTTTCTTT
clone_size: -
j_call: TRBJ1-1
d_call: TRBD1
v_call: TRBV10-3

cdr3_aa: CASSPTTGQNTGELFF
cdr3_nt: TGTGCCAGCAGCCCCACCACAGGGCAGAACACCGGGGAGCTGTTTTTT
clone_size: -
j_call: TRBJ2-2
d_call: -
v_call: TRBV7-2

cdr3_aa: CASSLLSRGGSPLHF
cdr3_nt: TGTGCCAGCAGCTTGTTGAGCAGGGGAGGTTCACCCCTCCACTTT
clone_size: few
j_call: TRBJ1-6
d_call: -
v_call: TRBV5-4

cdr3_aa: CSARTRYNEQFF
cdr3_nt: TGCAGTGCACGGACCAGATACAATGAGCAGTTCTTC
clone_size: -
j_call: TRBJ2-1
d_call: -
v_call: TRBV20-1

cdr3_aa: CASSSQGDTQYF
cdr3_nt: TGCGCCAGCAGCTCACAGGGAGATACGCAGTATTTT
clone_size: -
j_call: TRBJ2-3
d_call: -
v_call: TRBV5-1

cdr3_aa: CSSSDTGGNTEAFF
cdr3_nt: TGCAGCAGTTCCGACACCGGAGGGAACACTGAAGCTTTCTTT
clone_size: few
j_call: TRBJ1-1
d_call: -
v_call: TRBV29-1

cdr3_aa: CASRRTGLDTEAFF
cdr3_nt: TGTGCCAGCAGACGAACAGGGCTCGACACTGAAGCTTTCTTT
clone_size: -
j_call: TRBJ1-1
d_call: -
v_call: TRBV25-1

cdr3_aa: CASSPSGFSGYTF
cdr3_nt: TGTGCCAGCAGTCCTTCGGGATTCTCGGGCTACACCTTC
clone_size: few
j_call: TRBJ1-2
d_call: -
v_call: TRBV6-1

cdr3_aa: CASSKGQPYQETQYF
cdr3_nt: TGTGCCAGCAGCAAGGGACAGCCGTACCAAGAGACCCAGTACTTC
clone_size: -
j_call: TRBJ2-5
d_call: TRBD1
v_call: TRBV7-9

cdr3_aa: CASSDDIYGYTF
cdr3_nt: TGTGCCAGCTCCGATGACATCTATGGCTACACCTTC
clone_size: -
j_call: TRBJ1-2
d_call: -
v_call: TRBV19